This TCR beta chain was retrieved from a study of OX40 agonist ivuxolimab in advanced cancers. Regarding the study in general: Ivuxolimab was an agonistic, fully human IgG2 monoclonal antibody directed against OX40 (CD134), a costimulatory receptor. Intravenous ivuxolimab was administered to patients every 2 weeks at six dose levels: 0.01, 0.1, 0.3, 1.5, 3 and 10 mg/kg. Among the roughly 52 dose-escalation patients, about 19 had hepatocellular carcinoma, approximately 15 melanoma, 9 renal cell carcinoma and 9 head and neck cancer. In the dose-escalation cohort, around 80% of patients were male, and the mean age was approximately 60 years with a range of 23 to 79. Prior anti-PD-1, anti-PD-L1 or anti-CTLA-4 therapy was permitted, and roughly two fifths of dose-escalation patients had received checkpoint inhibitors. Partial responses occurred in three dose-escalation patients, of whom one had hepatocellular carcinoma and two had cutaneous melanoma. The point of sequencing TCRbeta in the periphery was to test whether ivuxolimab changed TCR sequence diversity and drove clonal T-cell expansion. The paper describes the monotherapy dose-escalation part (N = 52 patients) of the phase I trial of ivuxolimab.

Patients with autoimmune disease history or receiving systemic immunosuppression were excluded from the trial. In every dose cohort, peripheral blood was drawn for TCR sequencing at baseline, cycle 4 day 1, and cycle 7 day 1. Samples came from an open-label, multicenter, first-in-human phase I dose-escalation trial of ivuxolimab. Adults with locally advanced or metastatic melanoma, renal cell carcinoma, hepatocellular carcinoma or head and neck squamous cell carcinoma were enrolled in the trial. Before TCR sequencing, CD4+ T cells and CD8+ T cells were sorted from peripheral blood as separate populations. Results the study describes overall, beyond this receptor: At doses of 0.1 to 3.0 mg/kg, clonal expansion of both CD4+ and CD8+ blood T cells was observed from baseline to week 6. Low levels of normalized T-cell clonal expansion were also seen in some nonresponding patients. The antigen specificity of the clonally expanded peripheral T cells was not determined. After ivuxolimab, CD8+ T cells had more expanded clones than CD4+ T cells on average. In the 0.1-3.0 mg/kg groups, partial responders had among the lowest normalized peripheral clonal expansion, particularly in CD8+ T cells.

Genomic DNA was extracted from sorted cells for sequencing of the TCRbeta CDR3 region. The immunoSEQ Assay was used to sequence the TCRbeta CDR3 regions. Held by TCRdb, this immuneACCESS table contains in-frame sequences only and omits some clones. Under half of the omission traces to an unresolved V gene where checked; the cause of the rest is unknown. The sample has 90,000 to 120,000 clones on record, approximately 90% of them singletons. The ten largest clones represent approximately 1.2% of the sample. Note on this clone: It lacks a known antigen. No base-level quality is on record; no much larger clone is a single base apart.

From a lookup of the germline V gene, CDR1 and CDR2 are MNHEY and SVGAGI. Counted from cysteine to phenylalanine, this CDR3 has 16 amino acids. CDR3 DNA only is kept here, 48 bases in frame from base 1. Germline trimming amounts to 0 bases on V and 3 bases on J, with 6 as the count of junction bases outside the gene matches. The source material was CD4+ or CD8+ T cells sorted from blood, sampled in a trial of the OX40 agonist ivuxolimab. Recombination connected TRBV6-5 to TRBJ2-7; the junction holds 9 bases that match TRBD2. The origin of this receptor is an adult with an advanced solid tumor such as melanoma, head and neck, liver or kidney cancer. The DNA reads as follows: TGTGCCAGCAGTTACTCGACGCTAGCGGGGAACTACGAGCAGTACTTC. It codes for CASSYSTLAGNYEQYF.